This T cell receptor (beta chain) was documented in a study of T cells in Graves' hyperthyroidism and ophthalmopathy (dated by TCRdb to 2018 to 2020). Background for the entire study: Peripheral blood samples were taken at initial diagnosis, before any treatment was given. For training and testing, the roughly 93 patients in the discovery cohort were randomly divided in a 7:3 ratio. To identify TCR V-J signatures that set the groups apart, the researchers used a discovery cohort of 100 patients, made up of around 40 with Graves' ophthalmopathy and 55 to 65 with stable Graves' hyperthyroidism. After sampling, hyperthyroidism patients received methimazole starting at 30 mg daily, and ophthalmopathy patients received high-dose intravenous methylprednisolone. Thyroid tissue and blood T-cell repertoires from six Graves' hyperthyroidism patients were also compared in the study. Whether ophthalmopathy could be predicted prospectively was tested in an independent validation cohort made up of approximately 19 hyperthyroidism patients plus 17 patients who later progressed to ophthalmopathy. The paper reports TCR Vbeta CDR3 sequencing of roughly 140 peripheral blood samples: 43 ophthalmopathy, about 75 hyperthyroidism and roughly 17 progressor patients. Broader findings and caveats from the paper: Sample size was not statistically predetermined, and investigators were not blinded to group allocation. A model built on a 13 V-J signature distinguished ophthalmopathy from stable hyperthyroidism, reaching 87.88% sensitivity and around 81% specificity in cross-validation and 80%/75% in testing. Most expanded thyroid clonotypes (frequency above 0.001) were also found in blood, which suggests that blood repertoires may mirror thyroid immune responses. In validation, the model predicted progression to ophthalmopathy a median of about 6 months before onset, with about 71% sensitivity and about 75% specificity.

Stable Graves' hyperthyroidism was defined as no progression to ophthalmopathy during 18 months of follow-up. Hyperthyroidism patients were aged 18 to 65 years and newly diagnosed, with disease duration of less than 2 months. Patients with uncontrolled infections, other autoimmune diseases, pregnancy or lactation were excluded. Diagnoses were based on clinical symptoms, serum thyroxine and TRAb, thyroid ultrasound and orbital computed tomography. PBMCs were separated from roughly 9.3 ml of fresh peripheral blood using Ficoll-Paque density gradient centrifugation. Trizol reagent was used to extract total RNA, and RNA quality was then checked on an Agilent 2100 Bioanalyzer. TCR beta CDR3 regions were amplified from RNA transcripts. A first-round RT-PCR of the TCR CDR3 used the HTBI primer set with the Qiagen OneStep RT-PCR kit. A second multiplex PCR round built the libraries, followed by size selection and purification. Libraries were sequenced paired-end with 100 bp reads on an Illumina HiSeq2000. The published analysis was carried out like this. SOAPnuke was used to process the raw data, removing reads that contained adapters or uncalled bases, had a mean Phred below 15, or lacked an exact match to the constant primer or identifier. COPE v1.2.5 was used to merge high-quality paired reads, and clonotypes were defined as unique nucleotide sequences. Clonotypes were aligned to IMGT TRBV, TRBD and TRBJ reference segments using MiTCR v1.1. Analysis was restricted to V-J combinations with a frequency above 0.0001, which covered approximately 99% of repertoires. A TCS score was defined as the ratio between F50 (clonal expansion) and ExV (chaos), using BLOSUM62-based TCRdist between CDR3 peptides within each V-J. Welch's t-statistics and random forest reduced just over 500 V-J features to 10 to 15, which were used in a naive Bayes classifier (R e1071). The public reads were reanalyzed by TCRdb: fastp trimming at Q25, MiXCR alignment, in-frame beta chains only. Identical CDR3 proteins give one entry, which carries the most common genes and DNA. The authors' filters were not applied to this entry. The sample table lists a few hundred thousand distinct CDR3 sequences, around 25% of them with a count of one. Around 79% of the sample rests with the top ten.

The germline V gene (reference sequence) supplies CDR1 DFQATT and CDR2 SNEGSKA. The V and J ends are trimmed by 0 bases and 4 bases, leaving 9 bases between them. Inclusive of the bounding cysteine and phenylalanine, the CDR3 is 13 residues long. Of the read, only the CDR3 DNA is kept; its 39 bases are in frame from base 1. This clonotype was observed a handful of times. There is no known antigen for this receptor. One base away there is no much larger clone; base qualities are not given. The sequenced sample consisted of blood. The V gene is TRBV20-1 and the J gene is TRBJ1-2, with an unclear D gene assignment. The source is a man aged 50-60 years with Graves' hyperthyroidism. The CDR3 is CSARDLVFYGYTF. The DNA reads as follows: TGCAGTGCTAGAGATTTGGTTTTCTATGGCTACACCTTC.